This T cell receptor beta chain was identified during a study of T cells in Graves' hyperthyroidism and ophthalmopathy. This clonotype was recorded many times. From RNA transcripts, TCR beta CDR3 regions were amplified. First-round RT-PCR of the TCR CDR3 relied on the HTBI primer set. TCRdb re-derived calls from the multiplex PCR reads in MiXCR, one entry per CDR3 protein. The sample has approximately 610,000 distinct CDR3 sequences; approximately 14% are singletons. The V end lost 0 bases, the J end lost 2 bases, and 10 bases lay between the germline ends. Germline V gives CDR1 LGHNA, CDR2 YSLEER. The CDR3 loop spans 15 amino acids.

Sequenced sample: blood. The clonotype comes from a woman between 40 and 50 years old with Graves' ophthalmopathy. V gene TRBV4-3 combines with J gene TRBJ1-1; D not certain. CDR3: CASSQDDGLNTEAFF. In DNA form, the CDR3 reads TGCGCCAGCAGCCAAGATGACGGATTAAACACTGAAGCTTTCTTT.